This is a list of T cell receptor beta chains from one sample in a study of regulatory T cells in long-lasting Graves disease. TCRdb ran MiXCR on the multiplex PCR reads and lists one entry per CDR3 protein. Of more than 650,000 distinct CDR3 sequences in the sample, around 32% were seen once. The sequences come from peripheral blood mononuclear cells (PBMCs), collected when the disease was refractory, from a patient treated with antithyroid drugs. All receptors come from a female donor with Graves disease. Each CDR3 is given with its conserved first and last residue. The order of the fields is V gene, clone size, J gene, D gene, CDR3 DNA, CDR3 protein. D genes are given only for firm matches. Part of the rows lack a size; the others show once, few, many or a class for expanded clones.

v_gene: TRBV5-1
abundance: once
j_gene: TRBJ1-4
d_gene: -
CDR3nt: TGCGCCAGCAGCGGTCGGCCGGACGAAAAACTGTTTTTT
CDR3aa: CASSGRPDEKLFF

v_gene: TRBV7-2
abundance: -
j_gene: TRBJ1-4
d_gene: -
CDR3nt: TGTGCCGAAAGCTCCGGTGCAACTAATGAAAAACTGTTTTTT
CDR3aa: CAESSGATNEKLFF

v_gene: TRBV27
abundance: -
j_gene: TRBJ1-2
d_gene: TRBD1
CDR3nt: TGTGCCAGCAGTCCCGGACAGGGGTTCCTTCGAAACTATGGCCACACCTTC
CDR3aa: CASSPGQGFLRNYGHTF

v_gene: TRBV7-2
abundance: -
j_gene: TRBJ2-7
d_gene: -
CDR3nt: TGTGCCAGCAGCCGCTCCCCTAGCACCTACGAGCAGTACTTC
CDR3aa: CASSRSPSTYEQYF

v_gene: TRBV14
abundance: -
j_gene: TRBJ1-2
d_gene: -
CDR3nt: TGTGCCAGCAGCCAAGATATTCGGGACGAGAGTGGCTACACCTTC
CDR3aa: CASSQDIRDESGYTF

v_gene: TRBV6-5
abundance: few
j_gene: TRBJ2-7
d_gene: -
CDR3nt: TGTGCCAGCAGTTACTCTGGGCTAGAGCCCCTCTACGAGCAGTACTTC
CDR3aa: CASSYSGLEPLYEQYF

v_gene: TRBV28
abundance: -
j_gene: TRBJ2-2
d_gene: -
CDR3nt: TGTGCCAGCAGTTTATCTGGACAGATTTTAACCGGGGAGCTGTTTTTT
CDR3aa: CASSLSGQILTGELFF

v_gene: TRBV12-3/TRBV12-4
abundance: -
j_gene: TRBJ1-4
d_gene: TRBD1
CDR3nt: TGTGCCAGCAGTGATTACAGGGGGCCGGATGAAAAACTGTTTTTT
CDR3aa: CASSDYRGPDEKLFF

v_gene: TRBV11-2
abundance: -
j_gene: TRBJ1-2
d_gene: -
CDR3nt: TGTGCCAGCAGCTTAGACTATGTGGGCTATGGCTACACCTTC
CDR3aa: CASSLDYVGYGYTF

v_gene: TRBV19
abundance: -
j_gene: TRBJ2-7
d_gene: -
CDR3nt: TGTGCCAGTAGTCCAATCATGGGGGTCGAGCAGTACTTC
CDR3aa: CASSPIMGVEQYF

v_gene: TRBV7-9
abundance: few
j_gene: TRBJ1-2
d_gene: -
CDR3nt: TGTGCCAGCAGCTTAGAGGGTTTTCGGGACTATGGCTACACCTTC
CDR3aa: CASSLEGFRDYGYTF

v_gene: TRBV12-3/TRBV12-4
abundance: -
j_gene: TRBJ2-2
d_gene: -
CDR3nt: TGTGCCAGCAGTTACGTCTCGTGGGGACGGACGAACACCGGGGAGCTGTTTTTT
CDR3aa: CASSYVSWGRTNTGELFF

v_gene: TRBV2
abundance: -
j_gene: TRBJ1-1
d_gene: TRBD1
CDR3nt: TGTGCCAGCAGGGCAGGGGGGTCCACTGAAGCTTTCTTT
CDR3aa: CASRAGGSTEAFF

v_gene: TRBV9
abundance: -
j_gene: TRBJ2-7
d_gene: TRBD2
CDR3nt: TGTGCCAGCAGCGTAGGATCGGCGGGAGGCTACGAGCAGTACTTC
CDR3aa: CASSVGSAGGYEQYF

v_gene: TRBV27
abundance: once
j_gene: TRBJ2-2
d_gene: TRBD2
CDR3nt: TGTGCCAGCAGTTTAAGTATAGCGGGACTAGCGGGAGCGGGTGGCACCGGGGAGCTGTTTTTT
CDR3aa: CASSLSIAGLAGAGGTGELFF

v_gene: TRBV6-1
abundance: many
j_gene: TRBJ1-5
d_gene: TRBD1
CDR3nt: TGTGCCAGCAACAGGGGTAGCAATCAGCCCCAGCATTTT
CDR3aa: CASNRGSNQPQHF

v_gene: TRBV29-1
abundance: many
j_gene: TRBJ1-1
d_gene: TRBD1
CDR3nt: TGCAGCGTTGCGGACAGGGGGAACACTGAAGCTTTCTTT
CDR3aa: CSVADRGNTEAFF

v_gene: TRBV15
abundance: many
j_gene: TRBJ2-7
d_gene: -
CDR3nt: TGTGCCACCAGCAGAGATGGGGGGAGCTCCTACGAGCAGTACTTC
CDR3aa: CATSRDGGSSYEQYF

v_gene: TRBV29-1
abundance: few
j_gene: TRBJ1-4
d_gene: -
CDR3nt: TGCAGCGCCTGGGACCCGGGAGGTGAAAAACTGTTTTTT
CDR3aa: CSAWDPGGEKLFF

v_gene: TRBV7-9
abundance: -
j_gene: TRBJ1-2
d_gene: -
CDR3nt: TGTGCCAGCAGCCCCTCTTGGGGCGTCCAACTCTATGGCTACACCTTC
CDR3aa: CASSPSWGVQLYGYTF

v_gene: TRBV6-9
abundance: few
j_gene: TRBJ1-3
d_gene: -
CDR3nt: TGTGCCAGCAGTTACGCCCGGACAGAAAATCCTGGAAACACCATATATTTT
CDR3aa: CASSYARTENPGNTIYF

v_gene: TRBV9
abundance: -
j_gene: TRBJ1-2
d_gene: TRBD1
CDR3nt: TGTGCCAGCGCCGTCGGGACAGCCCTTCTCTATGGCTACACCTTC
CDR3aa: CASAVGTALLYGYTF

v_gene: TRBV12-3/TRBV12-4
abundance: many
j_gene: TRBJ1-2
d_gene: -
CDR3nt: TGTGCCAGCAGTTTACTAGGAACAGGGACCTATGGCTACACCTTC
CDR3aa: CASSLLGTGTYGYTF

v_gene: TRBV20-1
abundance: -
j_gene: TRBJ2-7
d_gene: TRBD1
CDR3nt: TGCAGTGCTAGGGCCGGGACAGGGTCTACCTACGAGCAGTACTTC
CDR3aa: CSARAGTGSTYEQYF

v_gene: TRBV5-1
abundance: few
j_gene: TRBJ1-2
d_gene: -
CDR3nt: TGCGCCAGCAGCGGCGACGACTATGGCTACACCTTC
CDR3aa: CASSGDDYGYTF

v_gene: TRBV30
abundance: few
j_gene: TRBJ1-5
d_gene: TRBD1
CDR3nt: TGTGCCTGGAGTGGCGGGACAGGGGGCAGGCAGCCCCAGCATTTT
CDR3aa: CAWSGGTGGRQPQHF

v_gene: TRBV28
abundance: -
j_gene: TRBJ2-2
d_gene: -
CDR3nt: TGTGCCAGCATTCTGAGGAGGGGGTACACCGGGGAGCTGTTTTTT
CDR3aa: CASILRRGYTGELFF

v_gene: TRBV24-1
abundance: few
j_gene: TRBJ2-5
d_gene: TRBD1
CDR3nt: TGTGCCACCAGTGAAAGTGGGACAGATTTAGAGACCCAGTACTTC
CDR3aa: CATSESGTDLETQYF

v_gene: TRBV19
abundance: -
j_gene: TRBJ2-7
d_gene: TRBD2
CDR3nt: TGTGCCACCCGGACTAGCGGGAGAGGCGAGCAGTACTTC
CDR3aa: CATRTSGRGEQYF

v_gene: TRBV20-1
abundance: few
j_gene: TRBJ1-6
d_gene: -
CDR3nt: TGCAGTGCTAGTGCCTCTACAGGGTTGGGGGGTTCACCCCTCCACTTT
CDR3aa: CSASASTGLGGSPLHF

v_gene: TRBV15
abundance: -
j_gene: TRBJ2-7
d_gene: TRBD1
CDR3nt: TGTACCACCAGCAGGCGCAGGGGGCTGGTTAACGAGCAGTACTTC
CDR3aa: CTTSRRRGLVNEQYF